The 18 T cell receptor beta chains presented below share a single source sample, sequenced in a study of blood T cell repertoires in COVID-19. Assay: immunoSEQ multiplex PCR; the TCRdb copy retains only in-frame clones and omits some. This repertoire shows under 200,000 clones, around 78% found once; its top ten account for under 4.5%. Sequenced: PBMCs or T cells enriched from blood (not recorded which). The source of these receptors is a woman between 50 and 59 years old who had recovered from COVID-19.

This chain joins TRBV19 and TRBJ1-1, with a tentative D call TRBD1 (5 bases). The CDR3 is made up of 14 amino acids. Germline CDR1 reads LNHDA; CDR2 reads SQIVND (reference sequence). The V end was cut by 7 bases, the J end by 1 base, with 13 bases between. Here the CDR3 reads CASKDIQTNTEAFF. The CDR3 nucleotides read TGTGCCAGTAAGGACATCCAAACGAACACTGAAGCTTTCTTT.

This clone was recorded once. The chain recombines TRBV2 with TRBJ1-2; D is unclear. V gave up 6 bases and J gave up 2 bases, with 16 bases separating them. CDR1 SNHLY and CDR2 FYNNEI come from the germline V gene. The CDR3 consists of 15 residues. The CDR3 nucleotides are TGTGCCAGCAGAAATTCCTGGCCCCAGAACTATGGCTACACCTTC. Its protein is CASRNSWPQNYGYTF.

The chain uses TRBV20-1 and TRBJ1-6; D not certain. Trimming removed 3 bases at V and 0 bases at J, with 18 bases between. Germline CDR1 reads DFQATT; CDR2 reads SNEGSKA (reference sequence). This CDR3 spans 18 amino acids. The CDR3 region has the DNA TGCAGTGCTAGTGGACGGGCGGGTCTGGGCTCCTATAATTCACCCCTCCACTTT. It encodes CSASGRAGLGSYNSPLHF.

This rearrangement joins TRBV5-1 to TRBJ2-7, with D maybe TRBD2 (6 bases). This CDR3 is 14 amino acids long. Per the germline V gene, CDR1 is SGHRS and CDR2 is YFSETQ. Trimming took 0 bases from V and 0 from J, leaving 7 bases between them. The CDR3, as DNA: TGCGCCAGCAGCTTGGCCGGGAGCTCCTACGAGCAGTACGTC. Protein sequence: CASSLAGSSYEQYV.

CDR3 in amino acids: CASSNSGMNTEAFF. DNA of the CDR3: TGTGCCAGCTCAAACTCGGGGATGAACACTGAAGCTTTCTTT. The chain joins TRBV6-1 to TRBJ1-1, with D unresolved. Germline CDR1 MNHNS, CDR2 SASEGT. The V and J ends lost 8 bases and 0 bases respectively, with 13 bases between them. This CDR3 contains 14 residues.

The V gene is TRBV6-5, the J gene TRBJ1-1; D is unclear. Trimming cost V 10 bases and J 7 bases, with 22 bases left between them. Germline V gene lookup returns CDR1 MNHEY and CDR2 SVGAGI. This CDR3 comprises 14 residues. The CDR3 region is CATARGTWESEAFF. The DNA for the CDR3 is TGTGCCACAGCGCGGGGAACATGGGAAAGTGAAGCTTTCTTT.

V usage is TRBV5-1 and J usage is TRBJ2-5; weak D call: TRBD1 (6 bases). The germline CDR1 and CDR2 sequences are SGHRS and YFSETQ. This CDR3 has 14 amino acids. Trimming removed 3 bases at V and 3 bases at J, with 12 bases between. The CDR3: CASSSMGAEETQYF. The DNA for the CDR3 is TGCGCCAGCAGCTCGATGGGGGCGGAAGAGACCCAGTACTTC.

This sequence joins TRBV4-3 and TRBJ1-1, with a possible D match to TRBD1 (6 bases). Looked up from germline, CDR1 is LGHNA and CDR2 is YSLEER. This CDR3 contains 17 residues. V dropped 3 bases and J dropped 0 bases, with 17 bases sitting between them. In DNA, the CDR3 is TGCGCCAGCAGCCAGGAGGGGGGGGAGAACATGAACACTGAAGCTTTCTTT. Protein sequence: CASSQEGGENMNTEAFF.

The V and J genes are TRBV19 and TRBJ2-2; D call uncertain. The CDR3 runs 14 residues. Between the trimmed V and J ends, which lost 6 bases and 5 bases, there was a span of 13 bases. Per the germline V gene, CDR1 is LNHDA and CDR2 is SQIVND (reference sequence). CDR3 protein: CASRDFVGTGELFF. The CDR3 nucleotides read TGTGCCAGTAGAGATTTTGTCGGGACCGGGGAGCTGTTTTTT.

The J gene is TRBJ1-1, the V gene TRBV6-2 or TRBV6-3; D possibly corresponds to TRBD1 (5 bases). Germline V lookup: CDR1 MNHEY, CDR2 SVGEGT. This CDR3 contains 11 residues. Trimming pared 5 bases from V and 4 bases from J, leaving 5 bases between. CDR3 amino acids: CASSQGTEAFF. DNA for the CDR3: TGTGCCAGCAGTCAGGGCACTGAAGCTTTCTTT.

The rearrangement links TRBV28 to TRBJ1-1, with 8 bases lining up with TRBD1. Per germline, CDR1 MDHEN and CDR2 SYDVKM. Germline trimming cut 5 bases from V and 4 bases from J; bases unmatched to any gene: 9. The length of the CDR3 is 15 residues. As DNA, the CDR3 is TGTGCCAGCAGTCCCATGGGACAGGTGACCACTGAAGCTTTCTTT. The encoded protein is CASSPMGQVTTEAFF. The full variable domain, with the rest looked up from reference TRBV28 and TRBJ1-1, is DVKVTQSSRYLVKRTGEKVFLECVQDMDHENMFWYRQDPGLGLRLIYFSYDVKMKEKGDIPEGYSVSREKKERFSLILESASTNQTSMYLCASSPMGQVTTEAFFGQGTRLTVV.

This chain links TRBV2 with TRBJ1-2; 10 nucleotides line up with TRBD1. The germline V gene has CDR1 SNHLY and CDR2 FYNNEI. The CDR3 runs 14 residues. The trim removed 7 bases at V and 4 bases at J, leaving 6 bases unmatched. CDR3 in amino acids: CASTVRTGGYGYTF. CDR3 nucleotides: TGTGCCAGCACCGTACGGACAGGGGGCTATGGCTACACCTTC.

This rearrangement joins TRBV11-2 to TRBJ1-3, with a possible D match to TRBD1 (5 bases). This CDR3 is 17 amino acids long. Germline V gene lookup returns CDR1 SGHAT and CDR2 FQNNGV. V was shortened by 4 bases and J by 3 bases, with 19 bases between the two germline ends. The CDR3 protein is CASSSRKSGLDGNTIYF. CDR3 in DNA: TGTGCCAGCAGCTCCCGTAAATCAGGGCTAGATGGAAACACCATATATTTT.

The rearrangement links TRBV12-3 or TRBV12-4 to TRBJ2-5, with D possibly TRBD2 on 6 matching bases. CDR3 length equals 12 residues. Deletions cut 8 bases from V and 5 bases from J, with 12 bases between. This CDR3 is CASGRTGETQYF. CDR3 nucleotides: TGTGCCAGCGGGAGGACTGGGGAGACCCAGTACTTC.

CDR3 protein: CASSRLDSGSQDTQYF. The CDR3 nucleotides are TGTGCCAGCAGTCGATTGGACTCGGGATCTCAAGATACGCAGTATTTT. V is TRBV7-9 and J is TRBJ2-3; TRBD2 might be the D (5 bases). The CDR3 covers 16 residues. Per the germline V gene, CDR1 is SEHNR and CDR2 is FQNEAQ (reference sequence). V was trimmed by 6 bases and J by 5 bases, leaving 21 bases between them.

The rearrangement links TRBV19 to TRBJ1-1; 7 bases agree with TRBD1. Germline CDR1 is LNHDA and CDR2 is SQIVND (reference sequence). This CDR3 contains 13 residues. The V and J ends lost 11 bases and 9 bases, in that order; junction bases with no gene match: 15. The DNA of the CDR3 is TGTGCCGGCCGGGACAGCTATAATTCGAAAGCTTTCTTT. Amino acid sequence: CAGRDSYNSKAFF.

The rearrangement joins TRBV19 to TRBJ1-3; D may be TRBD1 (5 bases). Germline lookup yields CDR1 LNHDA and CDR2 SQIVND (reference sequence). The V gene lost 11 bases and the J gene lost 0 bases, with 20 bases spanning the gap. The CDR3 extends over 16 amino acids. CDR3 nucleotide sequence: TGTGCCTGCCGTGGAGGAGGGGTCAGCTCTGGAAACACCATATATTTT. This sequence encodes CACRGGGVSSGNTIYF.

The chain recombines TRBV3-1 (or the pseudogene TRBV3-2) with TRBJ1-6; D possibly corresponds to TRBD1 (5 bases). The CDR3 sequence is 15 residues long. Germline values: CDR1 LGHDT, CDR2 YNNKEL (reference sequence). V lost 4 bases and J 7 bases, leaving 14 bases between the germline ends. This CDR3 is CASSPWGDGNSPLHF. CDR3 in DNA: TGTGCCAGCAGCCCTTGGGGGGACGGCAATTCACCCCTCCACTTT.